These 17 T cell receptor beta chains originate from one sample sequenced in a study of early T cells in non-severe SARS-CoV-2 infection. TCRdb re-called the 5' RACE reads through MiXCR, storing one row per CDR3 protein. The repertoire includes roughly 35,000 distinct CDR3 sequences, about 10% of them detected once, and roughly 13% sits in the top ten. Sequences were obtained from whole blood. Every receptor here comes from an adult who was a healthcare worker with PCR-confirmed SARS-CoV-2 infection or an uninfected control (not recorded which).

This clonotype was found many times. This chain links TRBV7-6 with TRBJ1-6; D is perhaps TRBD1 (6 bases). The V and J ends lost 4 bases and 0 bases respectively, with 13 bases between them. CDR1 SGHVS and CDR2 FNYEAQ come from the germline V gene. The length of the CDR3 is 17 residues. The CDR3 protein is CASSSDRFFSYNSPLHF. The DNA of the CDR3 is TGTGCCAGCAGCTCCGACAGGTTTTTCTCCTATAATTCACCCCTCCACTTT.

This clonotype showed up many times. The V and J genes are TRBV11-2 and TRBJ2-5, with TRBD2 matching 9 bases. The V segment lost 3 bases and the J segment 3 bases; nucleotides outside the gene matches: 8. The CDR3 runs to 16 residues. Germline CDR1 and CDR2: SGHAT and FQNNGV. The CDR3 sequence is CASSFQRGASKETQYF. The CDR3 DNA follows: TGTGCCAGCAGCTTCCAGCGGGGGGCCAGCAAAGAGACCCAGTACTTC.

The V and J genes are TRBV29-1 and TRBJ1-1, with a tentative D call TRBD1 (5 bases). V was shortened by 7 bases and J by 2 bases, with 14 bases between the two germline ends. CDR3 length equals 13 residues. Per germline, CDR1 SQVTM and CDR2 ANQGSEA. The CDR3 protein is CSAERGGNTEAFF. DNA for the CDR3: TGCAGCGCGGAGAGGGGCGGAAACACTGAAGCTTTCTTT.

The sample holds many counts of this clonotype. The chain combines TRBV5-1 with TRBJ1-1; no clear D gene. Looked up from germline, CDR1 is SGHRS and CDR2 is YFSETQ. V was cut by 2 bases and J by 4 bases, with 12 bases left in between. The CDR3 extends over 14 amino acids. The CDR3 loop reads CASSFLPRGTEAFF. CDR3 nucleotides: TGCGCCAGCAGCTTCCTTCCGCGGGGCACTGAAGCTTTCTTT.

This clonotype was counted at least ten times. This chain joins TRBV12-3 or TRBV12-4 and TRBJ2-2, with no clear D. V gave up 10 bases and J gave up 0 bases, with 6 bases separating them. This CDR3 spans 12 amino acids. CDR3 amino acids: CATQANTGELFF. For the CDR3, the DNA is TGTGCCACCCAGGCGAACACCGGGGAGCTGTTTTTT.

This clonotype was recorded at least ten times. The chain is built from TRBV15 and TRBJ2-3, with 8 bases that match TRBD1. The germline gives CDR1 LNHNV, CDR2 YYDKDF (reference sequence). The CDR3 contains 16 residues. Germline trimming cut 1 base from V and 5 bases from J; bases unmatched to any gene: 8. The DNA for the CDR3 is TGTGCCACCAGCAGAGGAGGGCAGGGGGCAATAGATACGCAGTATTTT. Its protein is CATSRGGQGAIDTQYF.

This clonotype was picked up a small number of times. This sequence joins TRBV3-1 and TRBJ1-1; tentative D call: TRBD1 (6 bases). The germline V and J ends were trimmed by 4 bases and 5 bases, with 11 bases remaining between them. The germline CDR1 and CDR2 sequences are LGHDT and YNNKEL (reference sequence). The CDR3 is made up of 13 amino acids. CDR3 DNA sequence: TGTGCCAGCAGCCCCTACAGGGAGACTGAAGCTTTCTTT. Residues: CASSPYRETEAFF.

This clonotype was detected a few times. The chain links TRBV7-8 to TRBJ1-6; D not resolved. The CDR3 length is 15 residues. With 1 base removed from V and 6 bases from J, the gap between germline ends came to 10 bases. CDR1 and CDR2 from the germline V gene are SGHVS and FQNEAQ. The CDR3 region has the DNA TGTGCCAGCAGCTTAGTTTCGAGGGCTAATTCACCCCTCCACTTT. Encoded protein: CASSLVSRANSPLHF.

There are many counts of this clonotype. The rearrangement links TRBV6-5 to TRBJ1-5, with TRBD1 as a possible D gene (5 bases). Looked up from germline, CDR1 is MNHEY and CDR2 is SVGAGI. CDR3 size: 14 residues. V gave up 9 bases and J gave up 2 bases, with 14 bases separating them. The CDR3 is CARTLGGCNQPQHF. The CDR3 region has the DNA TGTGCCAGAACTCTCGGGGGGTGCAATCAGCCCCAGCATTTT.

This clonotype was recorded at least ten times. The CDR3 spells CASRPGSNTEAFF. The DNA for the CDR3 is TGCGCCAGCAGACCCGGGTCAAACACTGAAGCTTTCTTT. V usage is TRBV5-1 and J usage is TRBJ1-1; D gene uncertain. The V end lost 5 bases, the J end lost 2 bases, and 10 bases lay between the germline ends. Germline CDR1 is SGHRS and CDR2 is YFSETQ. This CDR3 is built from 13 residues.

This clonotype appeared many times. The chain links TRBV18 to TRBJ1-5; 7 nucleotides match TRBD1. Germline V gene sequence: CDR1 KGHSH, CDR2 LQKENI. Trimming cost V 1 base and J 5 bases; bases outside gene matches: 8. CDR3 length equals 16 residues. The CDR3 spells CASSPLNRGMDQPQHF. Here the CDR3 DNA reads TGTGCCAGCTCACCACTAAACAGGGGAATGGATCAGCCCCAGCATTTT.

This clonotype turned up a few times. V is TRBV20-1 and J is TRBJ2-5, with D tentatively TRBD1 (5 bases). The CDR3 extends over 14 amino acids. V lost 0 bases, J lost 2 bases, and 10 bases lay in between. CDR1 and CDR2 from the germline V gene are DFQATT and SNEGSKA (reference sequence). This CDR3 is CSAREGRGQETQYF. The DNA of the CDR3 is TGCAGTGCTAGAGAGGGAAGGGGTCAAGAGACCCAGTACTTC.

About this clonotype itself: This may stem from a read error, because a much larger clone lies one nucleotide away. This rearrangement joins TRBV6-1 to TRBJ1-4; 8 positions agree with TRBD1. The CDR3 length is 14 residues. Germline CDR1 and CDR2: MNHNS and SASEGT. CDR3 protein: CATRQGSTNEKLSF. The CDR3 coding sequence is TGTGCCACCAGACAGGGGTCAACTAATGAAAAACTGTCTTTT.

At least ten counts were recorded for this clonotype. V and J are TRBV7-3 and TRBJ2-3; a weak D match, TRBD2 (6 bases). V was cut by 6 bases and J by 5 bases, with 9 bases left in between. Germline values: CDR1 SGHTA, CDR2 FQGTGA. This CDR3 has 12 amino acids. The CDR3 loop is CASRPGGDTQYF. The CDR3 coding sequence is TGTGCCAGCAGGCCCGGGGGAGATACGCAGTATTTT. The full variable domain, its missing parts supplied by reference TRBV7-3 and TRBJ2-3, is GAGVSQTPSNKVTEKGKYVELRCDPISGHTALYWYRQSLGQGPEFLIYFQGTGAADDSGLPNDRFFAVRPEGSVSTLKIQRTERGDSAVYLCASRPGGDTQYFGPGTRLTVL.

This clonotype was counted ten times or more. At one boundary the junction diverges from the germline segment, which might be a read error. The chain has TRBV7-7 and TRBJ1-4; D gene ambiguous. Germline values: CDR1 SSHAT, CDR2 FNYEAQ (reference sequence). This CDR3 is built from 13 residues. The CDR3 sequence is CASSRRDNEKLFF. CDR3 in DNA: TGTGCTAGCAGTCGCCGGGATAATGAAAAACTGTTTTTT.

This clonotype was observed many times. This rearrangement joins TRBV12-3 or TRBV12-4 to TRBJ1-6; D remains unclear. The CDR3 sequence is 12 residues long. V was clipped by 5 bases and J by 9 bases, with 8 bases between them. For the CDR3, the DNA is TGTGCCAGCAGTGACAACCTTTCACCCCTCCACTTT. Translated: CASSDNLSPLHF.

The table lists this clonotype with a few counts. CDR3 loop: CASTPYRQGRTYEQYF. The CDR3 DNA follows: TGTGCCAGCACCCCGTACAGACAGGGGCGGACCTACGAGCAGTACTTC. V is TRBV6-1 and J is TRBJ2-7, with 8 bases that match TRBD1. CDR1 and CDR2 from the germline V gene are MNHNS and SASEGT. CDR3 length: 16 residues. J gave up 2 bases and V 7 bases, and 13 bases lay outside the gene matches.